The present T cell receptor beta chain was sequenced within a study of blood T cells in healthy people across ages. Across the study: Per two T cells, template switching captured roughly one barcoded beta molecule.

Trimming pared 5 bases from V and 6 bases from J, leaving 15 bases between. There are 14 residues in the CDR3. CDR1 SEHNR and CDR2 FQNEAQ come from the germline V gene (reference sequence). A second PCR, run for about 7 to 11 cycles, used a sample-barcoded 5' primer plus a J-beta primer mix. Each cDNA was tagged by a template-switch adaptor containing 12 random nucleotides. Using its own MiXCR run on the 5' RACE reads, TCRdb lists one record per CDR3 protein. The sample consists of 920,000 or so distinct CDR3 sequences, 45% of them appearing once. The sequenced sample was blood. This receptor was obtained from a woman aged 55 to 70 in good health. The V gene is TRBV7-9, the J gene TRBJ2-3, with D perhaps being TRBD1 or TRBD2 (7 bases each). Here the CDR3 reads CASSDDREGDTQYF. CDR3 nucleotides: TGTGCCAGCAGCGATGACAGGGAGGGTGATACGCAGTATTTT.